This entry lists 26 T cell receptor beta chains sequenced from one sample in a study of blood T cell repertoires in COVID-19. The table came from immunoSEQ multiplex PCR; TCRdb's copy has only in-frame clones and leaves some out. The sample lists tens of thousands of clones, roughly 91% occurring once. The sequenced material came from peripheral blood. These TCRs come from a man over 45 with COVID-19, enrolled during active disease.

About this clone itself: The germline gene is not matched at one end of the junction; a read error may be the cause. The CDR3 nucleotides are TGTGCTAGCAGCTTAGTAGTGGGAGCGGCAGATACGCAGTATTTT. Protein product: CASSLVVGAADTQYF. The chain links TRBV7-7 to TRBJ2-3; D perhaps matches TRBD2 (5 bases). The CDR3 is 15 residues long. Germline assignment: CDR1 SSHAT and CDR2 FNYEAQ (reference sequence).

The chain is built from TRBV4-2 and TRBJ2-1; a weak D match, TRBD1 (5 bases). The CDR3 covers 16 residues. Germline V gene lookup returns CDR1 LGHNA and CDR2 YNFKEQ. Deletions cut 1 base from V and 4 bases from J, with 14 bases between. This CDR3 is CASSQGDSLTYNEQFF. CDR3 coding DNA: TGTGCCAGCAGCCAAGGAGACAGCCTCACGTACAATGAGCAGTTCTTC.

The chain is built from TRBV2 and TRBJ1-4; 7 bases agree with TRBD1. The germline V gene has CDR1 SNHLY and CDR2 FYNNEI. V shed 5 bases, J shed 8 bases, and the junction held 11 bases outside the gene matches. The CDR3 spans 15 residues. CDR3 protein: CASSTRQGSGEKLFF. In DNA form, the CDR3 reads TGTGCCAGCAGTACCCGACAGGGCTCTGGAGAAAAACTGTTTTTT.

The chain is built from TRBV19 and TRBJ1-5, with 8 bases fitting TRBD1. There are 13 residues in the CDR3. Germline CDR1 reads LNHDA; CDR2 reads SQIVND (reference sequence). V was clipped by 7 bases and J by 5 bases; unmatched bases: 4. CDR3 region: CASTRGLDQPQHF. The CDR3 DNA follows: TGTGCCAGTACCAGGGGGCTTGATCAGCCCCAGCATTTT.

The CDR3 reads CASSLTENTGELFF. In DNA, the CDR3 is TGTGCCAGCAGTTTGACAGAAAACACCGGGGAGCTGTTTTTT. The rearrangement joins TRBV6-4 to TRBJ2-2; a weak D match, TRBD1 (5 bases). Trimming removed 5 bases at V and 2 bases at J, with 9 bases between. The germline CDR1 and CDR2 sequences are MRHNA and SNTAGT. This CDR3 is built from 14 residues.

The V call is TRBV5-1, the J call TRBJ2-5; 7 nucleotides line up with TRBD2. The CDR3 covers 15 residues. Germline assignment: CDR1 SGHRS and CDR2 YFSETQ. V lost 2 bases to trimming and J lost 5 bases; unmatched junction nucleotides: 9. CDR3 protein: CASSFRGRGAETQYF. As DNA, the CDR3 is TGCGCCAGCAGCTTCCGGGGGAGGGGCGCGGAGACCCAGTACTTC.

This chain connects TRBV7-9 to TRBJ2-3; D may be TRBD2 (6 bases). V gave up 2 bases and J gave up 6 bases, with 12 bases separating them. The germline V gene has CDR1 SEHNR and CDR2 FQNEAQ (reference sequence). The CDR3 is 14 residues long. The CDR3 reads CASSLSIADDTQYF. In DNA, the CDR3 is TGTGCCAGCAGCTTATCAATAGCGGATGATACGCAGTATTTT. The variable domain in full, completed from reference TRBV7-9 and TRBJ2-3, reads DTGVSQNPRHKITKRGQNVTFRCDPISEHNRLYWYRQTLGQGPEFLTYFQNEAQLEKSRLLSDRFSAERPKGSFSTLEIQRTEQGDSAMYLCASSLSIADDTQYFGPGTRLTVL.

The chain combines TRBV15 with TRBJ1-2; no definite D call. The V and J ends lost 3 bases and 4 bases respectively, with 12 bases between them. The CDR3 totals 14 residues. CDR1 LNHNV and CDR2 YYDKDF come from the germline V gene (reference sequence). CDR3: CATSRFGDTYGYTF. CDR3 DNA: TGTGCCACCAGCAGGTTCGGGGATACCTATGGCTACACCTTC.

The genes are TRBV30 and TRBJ2-1; 13 nucleotides agree with TRBD2. V lost 1 base, J lost 8 bases, and 5 bases stayed unmatched. CDR1 is GTSNPN, CDR2 SVGIG, per germline (reference sequence). This CDR3 region has 15 residues. The CDR3 DNA is TGTGCCTGGAGTGCACGACTAGCGGGAGGCCATGAGCAGTTCTTC. Translated, it gives CAWSARLAGGHEQFF.

The chain couples TRBV15 to TRBJ1-5; tentatively, D is TRBD1 (5 bases). The germline CDR1 and CDR2 sequences are LNHNV and YYDKDF (reference sequence). This CDR3 spans 14 amino acids. V was clipped by 1 base and J by 4 bases, with 8 bases between them. CDR3 bases: TGTGCCACCAGCAGAGCGGGGGATAATCAGCCCCAGCATTTT. Its protein is CATSRAGDNQPQHF.

This chain joins TRBV5-1 and TRBJ2-6; 7 bases are a match to TRBD2. The CDR3 contains 17 residues. Trimming took 7 bases from V and 0 from J; bases not matched to a gene: 10. Germline CDR1 and CDR2: SGHRS and YFSETQ. The CDR3: CASGFRASGSGANVLTF. The CDR3 region has the DNA TGCGCCAGCGGATTCAGGGCTAGCGGCTCTGGGGCCAACGTCCTGACTTTC.

The V and J genes are TRBV7-9 and TRBJ2-5; the match to TRBD1 covers 7 bases. With V trimmed by 2 bases and J by 2 bases, 2 bases remained unmatched. The CDR3 is made up of 14 amino acids. CDR1 and CDR2 (germline): SEHNR, FQNEAQ (reference sequence). The CDR3 DNA is TGTGCCAGCAGCTTAATGACAGGGCAAGAGACCCAGTACTTC. Amino acid sequence: CASSLMTGQETQYF.

V gene TRBV19 combines with J gene TRBJ1-1; 9 nucleotides agree with TRBD1. Germline trimming cut 5 bases from V and 5 bases from J; bases unmatched to any gene: 9. Germline V gene lookup returns CDR1 LNHDA and CDR2 SQIVND (reference sequence). The CDR3 totals 15 residues. CDR3: CASSSQQGARTEAFF. CDR3 DNA: TGTGCCAGTAGTTCCCAACAGGGGGCGCGGACTGAAGCTTTCTTT.

In regard to this clone: Other DNA variants within this sample encode the same CDR3. The rearrangement uses TRBV5-1 and TRBJ2-5; TRBD2 matches 14 bases. The germline V gene encodes CDR1 SGHRS and CDR2 YFSETQ. Trimming removed 4 bases from V and 4 bases from J; junction bases left unmatched: 3. This CDR3 spans 15 amino acids. The CDR3 DNA reads TGCGCCAGCAGCCCTGGACTAGCGGGAGGAGAGACCCAGTACTTC. Translation: CASSPGLAGGETQYF.

The chain couples TRBV3-1 (or the pseudogene TRBV3-2) to TRBJ2-7, with 10 bases that match TRBD1. The germline CDR1 and CDR2 sequences are LGHDT and YNNKEL (reference sequence). V dropped 4 bases and J dropped 4; count of bases not matched to a gene: 4. The CDR3 sequence is 14 residues long. In DNA, the CDR3 is TGTGCCAGCAGCCGAGGACAGGGGGGTTACGAGCAGTACTTC. Its translation is CASSRGQGGYEQYF.

The V and J genes are TRBV29-1 and TRBJ2-3; 8 bases are a match to TRBD2. The CDR3 runs 13 residues. Germline CDR1 reads SQVTM; CDR2 reads ANQGSEA. The ends lost 8 bases at V and 3 bases at J; junction bases unmatched: 7. The CDR3 sequence: CSIGTRTTDTQYF. The CDR3 nucleotides are TGCAGCATCGGGACTAGGACTACAGATACGCAGTATTTT.

The chain uses TRBV5-1 and TRBJ2-7, with 9 bases matching TRBD2. This CDR3 comprises 14 residues. The V segment lost 5 bases and the J segment 2 bases; nucleotides outside the gene matches: 5. CDR1 and CDR2 from the germline V gene are SGHRS and YFSETQ. The CDR3 bases are TGCGCCAGCAGACGGCTAGCGGGAACCTACGAGCAGTACTTC. Amino acids: CASRRLAGTYEQYF.

The chain joins TRBV11-3 to TRBJ2-2; D is perhaps TRBD1 (6 bases). V lost 4 bases and J 1 base, leaving 13 bases between the germline ends. The CDR3 extends over 16 amino acids. CDR1 is SGHNT, CDR2 YENEEA, per germline. The CDR3 sequence is CASSSWTDLNTGELFF. Here the CDR3 DNA reads TGTGCCAGCAGCTCTTGGACAGACCTGAACACCGGGGAGCTGTTTTTT.

In its sample, this clone was seen a few times. The J gene is TRBJ2-7, the V gene TRBV12-3 or TRBV12-4; D perhaps matches TRBD1 (6 bases). The CDR3 has 13 amino acids. V was pared by 2 bases and J by 2 bases, with 7 bases between. CDR3 bases: TGTGCCAGCAGTTTATACAGGGCCTACGAGCAGTACTTC. Amino acids: CASSLYRAYEQYF.

The rearrangement joins TRBV11-2 to TRBJ2-7, with a possible D match to TRBD2 (6 bases). The ends were cut back, 0 bases at V and 2 bases at J, with 11 bases in the middle. The CDR3 length is 15 residues. Germline V gene data show CDR1 as SGHAT and CDR2 as FQNNGV. The CDR3 DNA is TGTGCCAGCAGCTTAGAGATAGCGGAACCCTACGAGCAGTACTTC. This gives the protein CASSLEIAEPYEQYF.

This clone was recorded only once. The chain has TRBV7-6 and TRBJ1-5; no clear D. The CDR3 extends over 15 amino acids. CDR1 and CDR2 (germline): SGHVS, FNYEAQ. V lost 3 bases and J lost 2, with 11 bases in between. The CDR3, as DNA: TGTGCCAGCAGCTTTTTCGGCGGGGGCAATCAGCCCCAGCATTTT. Translation gives CASSFFGGGNQPQHF.

This clone was seen a single time. The rearrangement uses TRBV2 and TRBJ1-5; 7 bases map to TRBD1. CDR3 length equals 15 residues. V was pared by 7 bases and J by 1 base, with 7 bases of the junction left unmatched. The germline V gene has CDR1 SNHLY and CDR2 FYNNEI. The CDR3 bases are TGTGCCAGCACAATCGACAGGGCGAGCAATCAGCCCCAGCATTTT. Its protein product is CASTIDRASNQPQHF.

V gene TRBV5-1 combines with J gene TRBJ1-1; unclear D gene. The germline V and J ends were trimmed by 2 bases and 4 bases, with 6 bases remaining between them. This CDR3 is 12 amino acids long. Germline V gives CDR1 SGHRS, CDR2 YFSETQ. CDR3 sequence: CASSLATTEAFF. The CDR3 nucleotides are TGCGCCAGCAGCTTAGCGACCACTGAAGCTTTCTTT. Full variable domain (missing parts from reference TRBV5-1 and TRBJ1-1): KAGVTQTPRYLIKTRGQQVTLSCSPISGHRSVSWYQQTPGQGLQFLFEYFSETQRNKGNFPGRFSGRQFSNSRSEMNVSTLELGDSALYLCASSLATTEAFFGQGTRLTVV.

The J gene is TRBJ1-3, the V gene TRBV20-1, with 8 bases aligning to TRBD1. The CDR3 is 15 residues long. Germline CDR1 DFQATT, CDR2 SNEGSKA (reference sequence). V lost 3 bases, J lost 7 bases, and 11 bases stayed unmatched. CDR3 bases: TGCAGTGCTAGTCCCGGGACAGGCAAACCGAACACCATATATTTT. This encodes CSASPGTGKPNTIYF.

On this clone itself: The identical CDR3 is also encoded by other nucleotide sequences in the sample. The CDR3 DNA follows: TGTGCCAGCAGCCTCCGACTAGCGGGAGGGGAGACCCAGTACTTC. This encodes CASSLRLAGGETQYF. V and J are TRBV6-2 or TRBV6-3 and TRBJ2-5, with 14 bases identical to TRBD2. Per the germline V gene, CDR1 is MNHEY and CDR2 is SVGEGT. The CDR3 loop spans 15 amino acids. V lost 6 bases and J lost 5; bases outside the gene matches: 5.

The chain is built from TRBV6-5 and TRBJ2-7, with 7 bases matching TRBD1. CDR1 and CDR2 from the germline V gene are MNHEY and SVGAGI. The CDR3 has 14 amino acids. Trimming at V came to 2 bases and at J to 0 bases, leaving 1 base not matched to a gene. The CDR3 loop is CASSYGTDSYEQYF. For the CDR3, the DNA is TGTGCCAGCAGTTACGGGACAGACTCCTACGAGCAGTACTTC.